This TCR beta chain was recovered during a study of T-cell reconstitution after alpha-beta-depleted transplantation in children. Study-level results: When one year had passed after transplant, most T-cell counts and diversity came from newly produced T cells. It was reported that alpha-beta T cells came from several hundred expanded graft clones (about two months after transplant). The study traced high day-60 TCRbeta diversity in some patients to surviving recipient T cells and thymic progenitors.

Germline CDR1 SEHNR, CDR2 FQNEAQ (reference sequence). The CDR3 spans 16 residues. V was trimmed by 5 bases and J by 0 bases, leaving 14 bases between them. Using unique molecular identifiers, the investigators prepared the TCRbeta library. One entry per CDR3 protein results from TCRdb running MiXCR on the PCR reads. The sample consists of approximately 250,000 distinct CDR3 sequences, roughly 26% of them appearing once. Comment on this clonotype: What it binds is not known.

This clonotype originated in a girl aged 2-10 years with Fanconi anemia, due to receive a stem cell transplant. Material: PBMCs, obtained before TCRalphabeta/CD19-depleted stem cell transplant. The chain couples TRBV7-9 to TRBJ2-1; a possible D gene is TRBD2 (6 bases). Here the CDR3 reads CASSPPGGRSYNEQFF. CDR3 in DNA: TGTGCCAGCAGCCCCCCCGGGGGTCGCTCCTACAATGAGCAGTTCTTC.